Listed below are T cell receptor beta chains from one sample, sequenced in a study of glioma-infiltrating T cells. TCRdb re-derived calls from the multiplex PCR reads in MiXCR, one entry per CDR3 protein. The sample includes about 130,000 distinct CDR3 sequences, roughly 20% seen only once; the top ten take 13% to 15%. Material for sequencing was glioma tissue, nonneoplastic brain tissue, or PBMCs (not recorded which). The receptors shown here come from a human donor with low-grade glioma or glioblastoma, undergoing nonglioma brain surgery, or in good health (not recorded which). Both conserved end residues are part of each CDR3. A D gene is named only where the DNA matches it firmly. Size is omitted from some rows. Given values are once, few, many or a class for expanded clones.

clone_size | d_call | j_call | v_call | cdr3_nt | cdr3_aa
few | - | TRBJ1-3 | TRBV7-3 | TGTGCCAGCAGCTTAAGGGAGGGGGACACCATATATTTT | CASSLREGDTIYF
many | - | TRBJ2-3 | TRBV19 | TGTGCCAGTAAGGGGAACGGTGGCACAGATACGCAGTATTTT | CASKGNGGTDTQYF
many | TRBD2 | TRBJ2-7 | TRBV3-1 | TGTGCCAGCAGCCTTAGCGGGTCCTCCTACGAGCAGTACTTC | CASSLSGSSYEQYF
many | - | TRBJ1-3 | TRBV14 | TGTGCCAGCAGCCAAGTTGGGGCGTACTCTGGAAACACCATATATTTT | CASSQVGAYSGNTIYF
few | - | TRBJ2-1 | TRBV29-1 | TGCAGCGGAGGGCGAGACAATGAGCAGTTCTTC | CSGGRDNEQFF
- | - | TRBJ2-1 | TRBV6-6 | TGTGCCAGCAGTTACTCACCCTCGGTCTATCAAGGGGCGGATGGGCAGTTCTTC | CASSYSPSVYQGADGQFF
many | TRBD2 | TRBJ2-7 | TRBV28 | TGTGCCAGCAGTTCCCCCCGGACTAGCGGGCAATACGAGCAGTACTTC | CASSSPRTSGQYEQYF
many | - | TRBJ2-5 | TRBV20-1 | TGCAGTGCTAGCGTTCAGGGCCGAGAGACCCAGTACTTC | CSASVQGRETQYF
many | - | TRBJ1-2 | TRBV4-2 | TGTGCCAGCAGCCAAGAGGAGAGAAACTATGGCTACACCTTC | CASSQEERNYGYTF
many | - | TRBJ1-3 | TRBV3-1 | TGTGCCAGCAGGCACAGGGCCGCTGGAAACACCATATATTTT | CASRHRAAGNTIYF
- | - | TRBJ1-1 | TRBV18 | TGTGCCAGCCACGGGGCGGCTGAAGCTTTCTTT | CASHGAAEAFF
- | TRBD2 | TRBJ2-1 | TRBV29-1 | TGCAGCGCCCGAATGCTCGGGACTAGCGGCCACCTTAGCTCCTACAATAAGCAGTTCTTC | CSARMLGTSGHLSSYNKQFF
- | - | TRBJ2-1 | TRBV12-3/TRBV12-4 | TGTGCCAGCAGTTTCCGCCGGGGGAATGAGCAGTTCTTC | CASSFRRGNEQFF
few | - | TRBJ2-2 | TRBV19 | TGTGCCAGTATTGAACGAGGGACCAACACCGGGGAGCTGTTTTTT | CASIERGTNTGELFF
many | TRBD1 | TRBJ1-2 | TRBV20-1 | TGCAGTGCTAGAGATTTCGGGACAGGGGCCAACTATGGCTACACCTTC | CSARDFGTGANYGYTF
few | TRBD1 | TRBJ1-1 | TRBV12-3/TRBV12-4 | TGTGCCAGCGGCCTTCAGGGGGCGGTTGGGTTT | CASGLQGAVGF
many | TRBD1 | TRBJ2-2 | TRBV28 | TGTGCCAGCATTGACAGGGGGCAGGGGGAGCTGTTTTTT | CASIDRGQGELFF
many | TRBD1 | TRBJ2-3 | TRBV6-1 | TGTGCCAGCAGTAGTCCCGGGACAGGGACAGATACGCAGTATTTT | CASSSPGTGTDTQYF
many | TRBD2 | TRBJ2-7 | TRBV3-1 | TGTGCCAGCAGCCGACCAGGACTAGCGGGTTACGAGCAGTACTTC | CASSRPGLAGYEQYF
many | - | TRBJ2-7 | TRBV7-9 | TGTGCCAGCAGCACCCCGGGGCCGGGGGAGCAGTACTTC | CASSTPGPGEQYF
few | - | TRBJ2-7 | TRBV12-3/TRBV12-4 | TGTGCCAGCAGTTTCGGGGGAATGGCCTACGAGCAGTACTTC | CASSFGGMAYEQYF
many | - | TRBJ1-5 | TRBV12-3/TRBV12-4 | TGTGCCAGCAGTCTAGATCCGGGGCAGGGCAATCAGCCCCAGCATTTT | CASSLDPGQGNQPQHF
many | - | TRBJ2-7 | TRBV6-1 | TGTGCCAGCACCGAGGGGACGAGCCGCTACGAGCAGTACTTC | CASTEGTSRYEQYF
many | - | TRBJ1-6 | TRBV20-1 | TGCAGTGCTAGACCGCGGACAGTAGCCTATAATTCACCCCTCCACTTT | CSARPRTVAYNSPLHF
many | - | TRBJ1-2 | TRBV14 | TGTGCCAGCAGCCAAGACCAGGGGATCTATGGCTACACCTTC | CASSQDQGIYGYTF
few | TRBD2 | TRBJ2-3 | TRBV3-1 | TGTGCCAGCAGCGAAGCCGGGACTATTAGCACAGATACGCAGTATTTT | CASSEAGTISTDTQYF
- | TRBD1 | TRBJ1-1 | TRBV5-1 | TGCGCCAGCCGCTACCGGGACAGGGTCTCTGAAGCTTTCTTT | CASRYRDRVSEAFF
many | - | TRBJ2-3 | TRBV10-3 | TGTGCCATCAGTCGCGGGGCCACAGATACGCAGTATTTT | CAISRGATDTQYF
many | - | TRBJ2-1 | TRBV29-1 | TGCAGCGTTGCGGGCGGAGAAGCAGGGGTCGGCAATGAGCAGTTCTTC | CSVAGGEAGVGNEQFF
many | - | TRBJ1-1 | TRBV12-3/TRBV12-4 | TGTGCCAGCAGTTTTGCCGCAGTGGGAACTGAAGCTTTCTTT | CASSFAAVGTEAFF
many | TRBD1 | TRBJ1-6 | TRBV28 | TGTGCCAGCAGAAGGACAGGGGACAATTCACCCCTCCACTTT | CASRRTGDNSPLHF
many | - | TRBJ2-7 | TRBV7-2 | TGTGCCAGCAGCCCCTCAGTAATCCCCTACGAGCAGTACTTC | CASSPSVIPYEQYF
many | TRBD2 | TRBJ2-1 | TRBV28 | TGTGCCAGCAATTTAGCGGGAGTACGCAATGAGCAGTTCTTC | CASNLAGVRNEQFF
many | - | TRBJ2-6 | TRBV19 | TGTGCCAGTATAGGAGGGGAGGCTGGGGCCAACGTCCTGACTTTC | CASIGGEAGANVLTF
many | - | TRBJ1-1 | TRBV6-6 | TGTGCCAGCAGTTACAGGGGATACGCTGAAGCTTTCTTT | CASSYRGYAEAFF
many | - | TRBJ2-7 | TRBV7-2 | TGTGCCAGCAGCGGTCACTCCTACGAGCAGTACTTC | CASSGHSYEQYF
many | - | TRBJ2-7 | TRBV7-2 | TGTGCCAGCAGCTTTGGACTGAACTACGAGCAGTACTTC | CASSFGLNYEQYF
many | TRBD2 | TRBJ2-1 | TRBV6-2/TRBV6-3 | TGTGCCAGCAGTTACTCCGGACTAGGCGAGACTAGAAGCTCCTACAATGAGCAGTTCTTC | CASSYSGLGETRSSYNEQFF
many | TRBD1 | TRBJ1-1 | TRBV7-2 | TGTGCCAGCAGCCTCTGGACAGGGAGGGCTTTCTTT | CASSLWTGRAFF
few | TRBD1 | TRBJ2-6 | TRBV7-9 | TGTGCCAGCAGCACACCACAGGGGGGAAGCTCTGGGGCCAACGTCCTGACTTTC | CASSTPQGGSSGANVLTF
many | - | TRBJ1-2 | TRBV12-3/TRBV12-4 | TGTGCCAGCAGTTTAGATCCCTATGGCTACACCTTC | CASSLDPYGYTF
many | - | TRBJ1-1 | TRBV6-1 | TGTGCCAGCAACCAGAGACAGTCCAACACTGAAGCTTTCTTT | CASNQRQSNTEAFF
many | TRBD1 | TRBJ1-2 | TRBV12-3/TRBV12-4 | TGTGCCAGCAGTCCAACCGGACAGGGCGGTGGCTACACCTTC | CASSPTGQGGGYTF
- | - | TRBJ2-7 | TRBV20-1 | TGCAGTGCGCCGGACCTAGCGAGATGGCCCCACGAGCAGTACTTC | CSAPDLARWPHEQYF
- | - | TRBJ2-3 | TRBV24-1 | TGTGCCACCAGTGACACAGGACAAGCCCCAGATACGCAGTATTTT | CATSDTGQAPDTQYF
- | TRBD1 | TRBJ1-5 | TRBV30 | TGTGCCTGGAGAGATAGACGCGGGACAGCACCTGAGTCGAGTCAGCCCCAGCATTTT | CAWRDRRGTAPESSQPQHF
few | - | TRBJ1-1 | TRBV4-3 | TGCGCCAGCAGCCAAGGGGGAGGGAGGAACACTGAAGCTTTCTTT | CASSQGGGRNTEAFF
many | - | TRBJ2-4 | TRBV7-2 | TGTGCCAGCAGCTCTCGAGACCCGGGAGCCCTAGCCAAAAACATTCAGTACTTC | CASSSRDPGALAKNIQYF
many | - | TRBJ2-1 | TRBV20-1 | TGCAGTGCTAGAGAACTACAGGTTAACAATGAGCAGTTCTTC | CSARELQVNNEQFF
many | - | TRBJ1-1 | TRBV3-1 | TGTGCCAGCAGCCAAGGACGGCTTGGGATGAACACTGAAGCTTTCTTT | CASSQGRLGMNTEAFF
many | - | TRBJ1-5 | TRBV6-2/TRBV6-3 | TGTGCCAGCAGTTACGCGGCGGCCCCACTCGACCCGGTTGGCAATCAGCCCCAGCATTTT | CASSYAAAPLDPVGNQPQHF
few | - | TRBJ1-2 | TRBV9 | TGTGCCAGCAGCGTAGGTTACCGCTATGGCTACACCTTC | CASSVGYRYGYTF
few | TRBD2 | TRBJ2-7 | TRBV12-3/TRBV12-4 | TGTGCCAGCAGATTAGCGGGGGGGTACGAGCAGTACTTC | CASRLAGGYEQYF
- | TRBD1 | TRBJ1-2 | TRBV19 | TGTGCCAGTAATTTGCAGGGGGCGCGAGGCTACACCTTC | CASNLQGARGYTF
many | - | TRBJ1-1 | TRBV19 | TGTGCCAGTTCGCCTCTGGGGGCAAGGAACACTGAAGCTTTCTTT | CASSPLGARNTEAFF
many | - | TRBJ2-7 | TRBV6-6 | TGTGCCAGCAGTTACTCGATTCAGCCGGGCACGGTCTCCTACGAGCAGTACTTC | CASSYSIQPGTVSYEQYF
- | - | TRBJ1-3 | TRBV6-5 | TGTGCCCGCCGTTCGCCGTGGCCCCCGCCCCCTGGCCCCCCCCTCTCTTTT | CARRSPWPPPPGPPLSF
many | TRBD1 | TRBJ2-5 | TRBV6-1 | TGTGCCAGCAGCAGGACAGGGTCGAATTTGGAGACCCAGTACTTC | CASSRTGSNLETQYF
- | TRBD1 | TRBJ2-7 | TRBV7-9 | TGTGCCAGCAGCTCGACATTAGTGGAAAGGACAGGTACCCCCTACGAGCAGTACTTC | CASSSTLVERTGTPYEQYF